The 29 T cell receptor beta chains given below trace back to one sample, sequenced in a study of shared clonotypes between healthy human individuals. Sequencing was performed with immunoSEQ multiplex PCR; in TCRdb, only in-frame clones are kept and a portion is missing. The data contain approximately 1,500,000 clones, approximately 98% of them singletons. Sample: naive CD4+ T cells sorted from blood. The sample's subset: CD45RA+ positively selected. These receptors were collected from a man aged 25 to 40 in good health.

The rearrangement joins TRBV10-1 to TRBJ2-7; 9 bases align to TRBD1. Per germline, CDR1 WNHNN and CDR2 SYGVQD (reference sequence). The CDR3 covers 13 residues. J gave up 3 bases and V 6 bases, and 3 bases lay outside the gene matches. DNA for the CDR3: TGCGCCAGCAGGGCGACAGGGGGCTACGAGCAGTACTTC. This sequence encodes CASRATGGYEQYF.

The V and J genes are TRBV4-1 and TRBJ2-3; 7 bases fit TRBD1. The CDR3 contains 18 residues. CDR1 MGHRA and CDR2 YSYEKL come from the germline V gene. Trimming cost V 0 bases and J 0 bases; bases outside gene matches: 9. The CDR3 loop is CASSQDLAGGVSTDTQYF. The CDR3 DNA reads TGCGCCAGCAGCCAAGATCTGGCAGGGGGTGTGAGCACAGATACGCAGTATTTT.

This chain uses TRBV6-5 with TRBJ2-1, with 7 positions matching TRBD2. The V gene end was trimmed by 2 bases and the J gene end by 6 bases; junction bases not matched to a gene: 7. The CDR3 runs 15 residues. Germline V gives CDR1 MNHEY, CDR2 SVGAGI. CDR3 in DNA: TGTGCCAGCAGTTACGGGCGACTAGCCGGCAATGAGCAGTTCTTC. Its protein product is CASSYGRLAGNEQFF.

This chain uses TRBV7-3 with TRBJ2-7; D gene unclear. V was pared by 4 bases and J by 3 bases, with 16 bases between. Germline values: CDR1 SGHTA, CDR2 FQGTGA. This CDR3 spans 15 amino acids. In DNA, the CDR3 is TGTGCCAGCAGCTCCGGGCCTCCCAGGAGCTACGAGCAGTACTTC. Its translation is CASSSGPPRSYEQYF.

The V and J genes are TRBV5-1 and TRBJ1-1; unclear D gene. CDR3 length: 20 amino acids. The germline CDR1 and CDR2 sequences are SGHRS and YFSETQ. Trimming cost V 5 bases and J 0 bases, with 29 bases left between them. CDR3 bases: TGCGCCAGCAGTTTCTCCCATTCAGTCCGAACCACGTCTATGAACACTGAAGCTTTCTTT. It is translated as CASSFSHSVRTTSMNTEAFF.

The J gene is TRBJ2-5, the V gene TRBV5-1; 9 bases line up with TRBD1. The CDR3 covers 14 residues. Germline trimming cut 0 bases from V and 5 bases from J; bases unmatched to any gene: 2. Looked up from germline, CDR1 is SGHRS and CDR2 is YFSETQ. The CDR3 region is CASSLVGTGETQYF. CDR3 bases: TGCGCCAGCAGCTTGGTAGGGACAGGGGAGACCCAGTACTTC.

The rearrangement uses TRBV4-2 and TRBJ1-1; no firm D call. CDR1 LGHNA and CDR2 YNFKEQ come from the germline V gene. Trimming shortened V by 0 bases and J by 4 bases, and 9 bases separated the two germline ends. This CDR3 has 14 residues. The CDR3 here is CASSQDPGRTEAFF. As DNA, the CDR3 is TGTGCCAGCAGCCAAGATCCAGGACGCACTGAAGCTTTCTTT.

The V and J genes are TRBV6-7 and TRBJ2-1; D is ambiguous. Being an ORF, TRBV6-7 has a function that is uncertain. Between the trimmed V and J ends, which lost 0 bases and 10 bases, there was a span of 19 bases. The length of the CDR3 is 16 residues. This CDR3 is CASSYSPRLKTQEQFF. CDR3 nucleotide sequence: TGTGCCAGCAGTTACTCACCCCGACTGAAGACGCAGGAGCAGTTCTTC.

This chain uses TRBV28 with TRBJ1-5; 8 bases align to TRBD1. Per germline, CDR1 MDHEN and CDR2 SYDVKM. The J segment lost 5 bases and the V segment lost 5 bases, leaving 11 bases of the junction unmatched. This CDR3 comprises 16 residues. The CDR3 spells CASSPSHRGYDQPQHF. The DNA for the CDR3 is TGTGCCAGCAGTCCGTCCCACAGGGGGTACGATCAGCCCCAGCATTTT.

The V call is TRBV19, the J call TRBJ2-1, with TRBD2 matching over 10 bases. The V gene's germline CDR1 is LNHDA and CDR2 SQIVND (reference sequence). The CDR3 consists of 21 residues. J gave up 0 bases and V 6 bases, and 20 bases lay outside the gene matches. CDR3 nucleotide sequence: TGTGCCAGTAGAGAAGTGAGGGTGGTAGCGGGAGGTTCCAGCTCCTACAATGAGCAGTTCTTC. It specifies CASREVRVVAGGSSSYNEQFF.

The rearrangement joins TRBV2 to TRBJ2-7; TRBD2 is a possible D gene (6 bases). The V and J ends lost 7 bases and 0 bases respectively, with 22 bases between them. Per germline, CDR1 SNHLY and CDR2 FYNNEI. The CDR3 has 17 residues. CDR3 sequence reads: CASKGTQRGGFSYEQYF. The CDR3 nucleotides read TGTGCCAGCAAAGGGACTCAGCGAGGCGGGTTCTCCTACGAGCAGTACTTC.

The chain couples TRBV9 to TRBJ2-2; a possible D gene is TRBD1 (6 bases). The CDR3 extends over 16 amino acids. The germline V and J ends were trimmed by 1 base and 4 bases, with 14 bases remaining between them. Germline CDR1 SGDLS, CDR2 YYNGEE. The DNA of the CDR3 is TGTGCCAGCAGCGTATATGGGGGCGCGGGCACCGGGGAGCTGTTTTTT. This sequence encodes CASSVYGGAGTGELFF. The entire variable domain, with the rest obtained from reference TRBV9 and TRBJ2-2, is as follows: DSGVTQTPKHLITATGQRVTLRCSPRSGDLSVYWYQQSLDQGLQFLIQYYNGEERAKGNILERFSAQQFPDLHSELNLSSLELGDSALYFCASSVYGGAGTGELFFGEGSRLTVL.

This clone was seen once. The CDR3 protein is CASSKSGTGSYEQYF. Here the CDR3 DNA reads TGTGCCAGCAGTAAATCCGGGACAGGGAGCTACGAGCAGTACTTC. The J gene is TRBJ2-7, the V gene TRBV6-1, with 9 nucleotides matching TRBD1. CDR1 and CDR2 (germline): MNHNS, SASEGT. CDR3 length: 15 residues. V lost 5 bases and J lost 3; bases outside the gene matches: 8.

In this sample, this clone turned up once. The chain recombines TRBV5-4 with TRBJ1-5, with a weak D call TRBD1 (5 bases). The CDR3 spans 15 residues. With 2 bases removed from V and 3 bases from J, the gap between germline ends came to 12 bases. Germline values: CDR1 SGHNT, CDR2 YYREEE (reference sequence). CDR3 DNA: TGTGCCAGCAGCTTAGGAGGGGAGGTCAATCAGCCCCAGCATTTT. It encodes CASSLGGEVNQPQHF.

Worth noting for this clone: The sample has other DNA sequences that encode this CDR3 too. The genes are TRBV28 and TRBJ1-5; D is unclear. This CDR3 has 12 residues. The V gene's germline CDR1 is MDHEN and CDR2 SYDVKM. V dropped 6 bases and J dropped 5 bases, with 8 bases sitting between them. The CDR3 region is CASSSLDQPQHF. DNA of the CDR3: TGTGCCAGCAGCTCTCTTGATCAGCCCCAGCATTTT.

CDR3 region: CASSPQPLYEQYF. DNA for the CDR3: TGTGCCAGCAGTCCCCAACCGCTCTACGAGCAGTACTTC. The gene calls are TRBV27 and TRBJ2-7; D unresolved. Trimming pared 5 bases from V and 3 bases from J, leaving 11 bases between. This CDR3 is built from 13 residues. The germline V gene has CDR1 MNHEY and CDR2 SMNVEV (reference sequence).

CDR3 nucleotide sequence: TGTGCCAGTAGTATAGGCCCTCCTGGACGGGTCAATGAGCAGTTCTTC. Its protein is CASSIGPPGRVNEQFF. The rearrangement uses TRBV19 and TRBJ2-1; D uncertain. The CDR3 covers 16 residues. From germline, CDR1 is LNHDA and CDR2 SQIVND (reference sequence). Trimming took 1 base from V and 6 from J, leaving 16 bases between them.

CDR3: CATPTYSGNTIYF. In nucleotides, the CDR3 is TGTGCCACCCCGACCTACTCTGGAAACACCATATATTTT. J is TRBJ1-3 and V is TRBV19; D remains ambiguous. V dropped 10 bases and J dropped 0 bases, with 10 bases sitting between them. CDR3 length equals 13 residues. Germline CDR1 and CDR2: LNHDA and SQIVND (reference sequence).

V is TRBV30 and J is TRBJ2-1; 8 nucleotides agree with TRBD2. CDR1 is GTSNPN, CDR2 SVGIG, per germline (reference sequence). This CDR3 comprises 16 residues. V lost 4 bases to trimming and J lost 3 bases; unmatched junction nucleotides: 11. CDR3 region: CAWTRGAGVFYNEQFF. CDR3 in DNA: TGTGCCTGGACACGGGGAGCGGGAGTTTTCTACAATGAGCAGTTCTTC.

The chain uses TRBV6-1 and TRBJ2-2; 10 nucleotides line up with TRBD1. This CDR3 comprises 15 residues. V trimming: 6 bases; J trimming: 5 bases; junction bases outside the gene matches: 6. Germline V lookup: CDR1 MNHNS, CDR2 SASEGT. CDR3 sequence: CASRNRQGATGELFF. As DNA, the CDR3 is TGTGCCAGCAGGAACAGACAGGGGGCGACCGGGGAGCTGTTTTTT.

The chain couples TRBV9 to TRBJ2-1; D is possibly TRBD1 (5 bases). CDR1 and CDR2 from the germline V gene are SGDLS and YYNGEE. This CDR3 is built from 15 residues. V was pared by 2 bases and J by 2 bases, with 11 bases between. CDR3 residues: CASSVGRKTYNEQFF. CDR3 sequence (DNA): TGTGCCAGCAGCGTGGGGCGGAAAACCTACAATGAGCAGTTCTTC.

The rearrangement links TRBV18 to TRBJ1-2, with D hard to call. The V end was cut by 3 bases, the J end by 4 bases, with 15 bases between. The CDR3 is made up of 15 amino acids. Germline V gene lookup returns CDR1 KGHSH and CDR2 LQKENI. The CDR3 DNA follows: TGTGCCAGCTCACCCGGGTCCGAGAGCACCTATGGCTACACCTTC. This codes for CASSPGSESTYGYTF.

The CDR3 DNA sequence: TGTGCCAGCTCACGATTAGAACAGGGAGGTGAGCAGTTCTTC. Translating it yields CASSRLEQGGEQFF. This chain joins TRBV18 and TRBJ2-1, with D perhaps matching TRBD1 or TRBD2 (6 bases each). The ends were cut back, 4 bases at V and 9 bases at J, with 16 bases in the middle. Germline loops: CDR1 KGHSH, CDR2 LQKENI. CDR3 length equals 14 residues.

The chain uses TRBV5-1 and TRBJ2-1; 8 bases are a match to TRBD2. The J segment lost 1 base and the V segment lost 0 bases, leaving 3 bases of the junction unmatched. CDR1 is SGHRS and CDR2 is YFSETQ in the germline V gene. The CDR3 is made up of 16 amino acids. In DNA, the CDR3 is TGCGCCAGCAGCTTGGTTACTAGCGGTTCCTACAATGAGCAGTTCTTC. Protein sequence: CASSLVTSGSYNEQFF.

In this sample, this clone turned up a few times. In the same sample, other DNA sequences code for this CDR3. The chain is built from TRBV11-3 and TRBJ2-1, with D uncertain. The length of the CDR3 is 11 residues. The germline gives CDR1 SGHNT, CDR2 YENEEA. Deletions cut 2 bases from V and 5 bases from J, with 1 base between. In DNA, the CDR3 is TGTGCCAGCAGCTTAAACAATGAGCAGTTCTTC. This encodes CASSLNNEQFF.

The sample holds one count of this clone. The chain employs TRBV11-2 and TRBJ2-7, with unresolved D. There are 14 residues in the CDR3. Germline CDR1 and CDR2: SGHAT and FQNNGV. V lost 3 bases and J 2 bases, leaving 11 bases between the germline ends. The CDR3 DNA sequence: TGTGCCAGCAGCTTTTTACAACTACCCTACGAGCAGTACTTC. It translates to CASSFLQLPYEQYF. Based on the CDR3 plus reference TRBV11-2 and TRBJ2-7, the full variable domain is EAGVAQSPRYKIIEKRQSVAFWCNPISGHATLYWYQQILGQGPKLLIQFQNNGVVDDSQLPKDRFSAERLKGVDSTLKIQPAKLEDSAVYLCASSFLQLPYEQYFGPGTRLTVT.

The chain joins TRBV11-2 to TRBJ1-1, with D possibly matching TRBD1 (6 bases). The CDR3 runs to 13 residues. V was cut by 3 bases and J by 5 bases, with 10 bases left in between. Germline V CDR1 and CDR2: SGHAT, FQNNGV. The CDR3 bases are TGTGCCAGCAGCTTCTACAGGGATACTGAAGCTTTCTTT. Translation: CASSFYRDTEAFF. The full variable domain, rest sourced from reference TRBV11-2 and TRBJ1-1, is EAGVAQSPRYKIIEKRQSVAFWCNPISGHATLYWYQQILGQGPKLLIQFQNNGVVDDSQLPKDRFSAERLKGVDSTLKIQPAKLEDSAVYLCASSFYRDTEAFFGQGTRLTVV.

V usage is TRBV18 and J usage is TRBJ1-5; D is ambiguous. Between the trimmed V and J ends, which lost 2 bases and 2 bases, there was a span of 10 bases. CDR1 KGHSH and CDR2 LQKENI come from the germline V gene. The length of the CDR3 is 15 residues. The CDR3 loop is CASSPTDGGNQPQHF. The CDR3 nucleotides are TGTGCCAGCTCACCAACAGACGGGGGCAATCAGCCCCAGCATTTT.

This sequence joins TRBV28 and TRBJ1-1; weak D call: TRBD1 (5 bases). In germline, CDR1 is MDHEN, CDR2 SYDVKM. Trimming removed 7 bases at V and 1 base at J, with 10 bases between. This CDR3 comprises 13 residues. The CDR3 protein is CASNDRTNTEAFF. The CDR3 nucleotides read TGTGCCAGCAACGACAGAACGAACACTGAAGCTTTCTTT.